The 24 T cell receptor beta chains in this list originate from one sample, sequenced in a study of shared clonotypes between healthy human individuals. Libraries were prepared by immunoSEQ multiplex PCR; TCRdb keeps only in-frame clonotypes and omits some of them. The profile shows around 1.1 million clones, approximately 77% of them singletons. The specimen sequenced was memory CD4+ T cells from PBMCs. Indicated subset: CD45RA-negative fraction. The receptors were sampled from a young man in good health. Some clones in this sample may be carry-over from other donors' samples.

The rearrangement uses TRBV30 and TRBJ2-5, with 10 bases matching TRBD2. Germline V gives CDR1 GTSNPN, CDR2 SVGIG (reference sequence). J was trimmed by 5 bases and V by 2 bases; bases with no gene match: 2. This CDR3 has 13 amino acids. CDR3 residues: CAWSSGRAETQYF. The CDR3 DNA reads as TGTGCCTGGAGTAGCGGGAGGGCGGAGACCCAGTACTTC. The full variable domain, with the rest looked up from reference TRBV30 and TRBJ2-5, is SQTIHQWPATLVQPVGSPLSLECTVEGTSNPNLYWYRQAAGRGLQLLFYSVGIGQISSEVPQNLSASRPQDRQFILSSKKLLLSDSGFYLCAWSSGRAETQYFGPGTRLLVL.

DNA for the CDR3: TGCGCCAGCAGCCAAGTCGAGATACTCAGCTCCTACAATGAGCAGTTCTTC. Protein: CASSQVEILSSYNEQFF. The chain has TRBV4-3 and TRBJ2-1, with no clear D. The CDR3 contains 17 residues. Germline CDR1 LGHNA, CDR2 YSLEER. The V end was cut by 1 base, the J end by 0 bases, with 13 bases between.

The chain employs TRBV6-6 and TRBJ2-2, with 10 bases identical to TRBD2. Losses at the gene ends were 5 bases for V and 7 bases for J; bases not matched to a gene: 1. The CDR3 has 13 amino acids. Per germline, CDR1 MNHNY and CDR2 SVGAGI (reference sequence). In DNA, the CDR3 is TGTGCCAGCAGTCGGACTAGCGGCGGGGAGCTGTTTTTT. Its translation is CASSRTSGGELFF.

This clone was counted a few times. The chain combines TRBV7-2 with TRBJ2-5, with D hard to call. The ends were cut back, 1 base at V and 7 bases at J, with 10 bases in the middle. CDR1 and CDR2 (germline): SGHTA, FQGNSA. CDR3 length: 13 residues. The CDR3 loop reads CASSLDGDATQYF. CDR3 in DNA: TGTGCCAGCAGCTTAGATGGGGATGCGACCCAGTACTTC. The complete variable domain, with remaining parts taken from reference TRBV7-2 and TRBJ2-5, reads GAGVSQSPSNKVTEKGKDVELRCDPISGHTALYWYRQSLGQGLEFLIYFQGNSAPDKSGLPSDRFSAERTGGSVSTLTIQRTQQEDSAVYLCASSLDGDATQYFGPGTRLLVL.

V is TRBV6-6 and J is TRBJ1-1; no reliable D call. The CDR3 is made up of 15 amino acids. The V and J ends lost 5 bases and 1 base respectively, with 14 bases between them. The germline V gene encodes CDR1 MNHNY and CDR2 SVGAGI (reference sequence). The CDR3 sequence is CASSPNRAPNTEAFF. The CDR3 coding sequence is TGTGCCAGCAGTCCGAACCGGGCCCCGAACACTGAAGCTTTCTTT.

This chain links TRBV27 with TRBJ2-7; D is unclear. The CDR3 sequence is 14 residues long. The V end lost 6 bases, the J end lost 4 bases, and 16 bases lay between the germline ends. Looked up from germline, CDR1 is MNHEY and CDR2 is SMNVEV (reference sequence). CDR3 coding DNA: TGTGCCAGCAGGGAGATGGGAAGTACTTACGAGCAGTACTTC. This codes for CASREMGSTYEQYF.

The chain combines TRBV5-4 with TRBJ2-1; TRBD2 is a possible D gene (6 bases). Germline V lookup: CDR1 SGHNT, CDR2 YYREEE (reference sequence). V was shortened by 3 bases and J by 6 bases, with 10 bases between the two germline ends. The CDR3 runs to 13 residues. The CDR3 loop is CASSSGSGNEQFF. DNA for the CDR3: TGTGCCAGCAGCTCCGGGAGTGGCAATGAGCAGTTCTTC.

The table lists this clone with a count of one. Here the CDR3 reads CASSLIVGGHETQYF. The CDR3 nucleotides read TGCGCCAGCAGCTTGATTGTGGGAGGGCACGAGACCCAGTACTTC. The rearrangement joins TRBV5-1 to TRBJ2-5; 7 bases fit TRBD2. V shed 1 base, J shed 5 bases, and the junction held 8 bases outside the gene matches. CDR1 and CDR2 (germline): SGHRS, YFSETQ. This CDR3 comprises 15 residues.

V and J are TRBV23-1 and TRBJ2-7; D might be TRBD1 (5 bases). TRBV23-1 is sorted into the ORF group, with uncertain function. Between the trimmed V and J ends, which lost 0 bases and 7 bases, there was a span of 10 bases. The CDR3 has 13 residues. DNA for the CDR3: TGCGCCAGCAGTCAATCCTTAGGGGTTGAGCAGTACTTC. It translates to CASSQSLGVEQYF.

This clone was detected many times. The V and J genes are TRBV5-5 and TRBJ1-2; possibly TRBD1 for D (6 bases). Germline values: CDR1 SGHKS, CDR2 YYEKEE (reference sequence). Trimming removed 4 bases at V and 6 bases at J, with 13 bases between. The CDR3 loop spans 13 amino acids. CDR3 sequence reads: CASSGGGRHGYTF. The CDR3 region has the DNA TGTGCCAGCAGCGGCGGGGGCAGGCATGGCTACACCTTC.

On this clone: An end of the junction differs from the germline gene, which may be a read error. The J gene is TRBJ1-1, the V gene TRBV5-6; no clear D. Looked up from germline, CDR1 is SGHDT and CDR2 is YYEEEE. The length of the CDR3 is 16 residues. CDR3 in DNA: TGTGACAGCAGCTCCCCGGGCGACCTAAAAGACACTGAAGCTTTCTTT. It translates to CDSSSPGDLKDTEAFF.

This sequence joins TRBV28 and TRBJ2-2; 8 bases map to TRBD2. Germline CDR1 and CDR2: MDHEN and SYDVKM. J was trimmed by 0 bases and V by 6 bases; bases with no gene match: 3. CDR3 length: 15 amino acids. The CDR3 nucleotides read TGTGCCAGCAGCCTAGCGGGCCCGAACACCGGGGAGCTGTTTTTT. Residues: CASSLAGPNTGELFF.

J is TRBJ2-1 and V is TRBV7-9; D gene ambiguous. The germline gives CDR1 SEHNR, CDR2 FQNEAQ (reference sequence). The length of the CDR3 is 15 residues. Trimming removed 5 bases at V and 4 bases at J, with 15 bases between. The CDR3 nucleotides read TGTGCCAGCAGCCCTCCGGGTTCAGAGTACAATGAGCAGTTCTTC. Translated: CASSPPGSEYNEQFF.

This chain joins TRBV7-7 and TRBJ2-1, with D maybe TRBD1 (5 bases). CDR1 and CDR2 (germline): SSHAT, FNYEAQ (reference sequence). The CDR3 is 13 amino acids. The germline V and J ends were trimmed by 5 bases and 10 bases, with 15 bases remaining between them. The CDR3 nucleotides read TGTGCCAGCAGCCGGCAGGCAGGGTCGGAGCAGTTCTTC. Its translation is CASSRQAGSEQFF.

Turning to this clone: This sample includes further DNA sequences coding for the same CDR3. The chain uses TRBV5-1 and TRBJ2-7; D unresolved. The V and J ends lost 2 bases and 1 base respectively, with 4 bases between them. Germline V gene lookup returns CDR1 SGHRS and CDR2 YFSETQ. The CDR3 has 12 residues. CDR3 bases: TGCGCCAGCAGCTTACCATCCTACGAGCAGTACTTC. It codes for CASSLPSYEQYF.

V and J are TRBV5-6 and TRBJ2-1, with D perhaps matching TRBD1 (5 bases). V lost 0 bases and J 3 bases, leaving 10 bases between the germline ends. Germline CDR1 is SGHDT and CDR2 is YYEEEE. The CDR3 covers 15 residues. CDR3 residues: CASSLGSGIYNEQFF. The CDR3 DNA sequence: TGTGCCAGCAGCTTGGGATCAGGGATCTACAATGAGCAGTTCTTC.

The V call is TRBV6-5, the J call TRBJ1-2; D might be TRBD1 (5 bases). V gave up 6 bases and J gave up 8 bases, with 13 bases separating them. The CDR3 has 12 amino acids. The germline CDR1 and CDR2 sequences are MNHEY and SVGAGI. CDR3 nucleotides: TGTGCCAGCAGGCAGGGTATTCGAGGCTACACCTTC. Its protein product is CASRQGIRGYTF.

CDR3 loop: CAWSVLGDILATF. CDR3 coding DNA: TGTGCCTGGAGTGTACTAGGGGACATCCTTGCCACCTTC. The chain employs TRBV30 and TRBJ1-2; D possibly corresponds to TRBD1 (6 bases). Germline V gene lookup returns CDR1 GTSNPN and CDR2 SVGIG (reference sequence). The germline V and J ends were trimmed by 0 bases and 13 bases, with 18 bases remaining between them. The CDR3 is 13 residues long.

This clone was found once. V and J are TRBV7-6 and TRBJ1-2; a possible D gene is TRBD1 (6 bases). Germline CDR1 reads SGHVS; CDR2 reads FNYEAQ. The CDR3 covers 14 residues. Trimming removed 1 base at V and 4 bases at J, with 10 bases between. The CDR3 bases are TGTGCCAGCAGCTTAGGGAACAGGGCCTATGGCTACACCTTC. This codes for CASSLGNRAYGYTF.

The chain links TRBV19 to TRBJ2-5; a weak D match, TRBD2 (6 bases). Trimming left V 4 bases short and J 5 bases short, with 14 bases between. CDR1 LNHDA and CDR2 SQIVND come from the germline V gene (reference sequence). The CDR3 is 14 residues long. CDR3 loop: CASSRREIGETQYF. The CDR3 bases are TGTGCCAGTAGTAGACGGGAGATTGGGGAGACCCAGTACTTC.

This clone was seen only a few times. The chain links TRBV28 to TRBJ1-5; no clear D. From germline, CDR1 is MDHEN and CDR2 SYDVKM. CDR3 length: 15 amino acids. Trimming left V 5 bases short and J 0 bases short, with 11 bases between. The CDR3 sequence is CASSGPVYSNQPQHF. CDR3 bases: TGTGCCAGCAGTGGACCGGTCTATAGCAATCAGCCCCAGCATTTT.

The V call is TRBV6-5, the J call TRBJ1-1; D not resolved. V lost 0 bases and J lost 3, with 11 bases in between. The germline gives CDR1 MNHEY, CDR2 SVGAGI. The CDR3 has 15 residues. CDR3: CASSYSLLYDTEAFF. CDR3 bases: TGTGCCAGCAGTTACTCCCTTTTGTATGACACTGAAGCTTTCTTT.

As to this clone: The same CDR3 arises from other DNA sequences in this sample as well. V and J are TRBV5-1 and TRBJ2-7; TRBD2 aligns across 10 bases. CDR3 length equals 15 residues. The germline V gene encodes CDR1 SGHRS and CDR2 YFSETQ. Trimming took 0 bases from V and 3 from J; bases not matched to a gene: 3. The DNA for the CDR3 is TGCGCCAGCAGCTTGGCCCTAGCGGGAGTCTACGAGCAGTACTTC. Translation gives CASSLALAGVYEQYF.

The rearrangement joins TRBV4-3 to TRBJ2-2, with 9 positions matching TRBD2. J lost 1 base, V lost 0 bases, and 9 bases had no gene match. CDR3 length equals 19 residues. Germline CDR1 reads LGHNA; CDR2 reads YSLEER. The CDR3 nucleotides are TGCGCCAGCAGCCAAGACCCCGCGGCGGGAGGGGGGAACACCGGGGAGCTGTTTTTT. It specifies CASSQDPAAGGGNTGELFF.